This is a list of T cell receptor beta chains from one sample in a study of cytomegalovirus exposure and HLA in healthy donors. Using immunoSEQ multiplex PCR, the repertoire was profiled, and TCRdb retains in-frame clones only, with some absent. The sample has tens of thousands of clones; 70% to 85% are singletons. The sequenced material came from PBMCs. Receptors were obtained from a young man in good health and CMV-seronegative. Both conserved end residues are part of each CDR3. Each record gives: V gene, D gene, J gene, clone size, CDR3 DNA, CDR3 protein. D genes are given only for firm matches. Clone size appears in some rows only: once, few, many, or a class for an expanded clone.

TRBV14	NA	TRBJ1-2	NA	TGTGCCAGCAGCCCCCGGGGACTCACCCTCATCGCGGGTAACTATGGCTACACCTTC	CASSPRGLTLIAGNYGYTF
TRBV5-1	TRBD1	TRBJ1-1	NA	TGCGCCAGCAGCTCCGGACAGGGCCGAACTGAAGCTTTCTTT	CASSSGQGRTEAFF
TRBV28	NA	TRBJ1-1	once	TGTGCCAGCAGTTACCGACTTAACACTGAGGCTTTCTTT	CASSYRLNTEAFF
TRBV4-1	NA	TRBJ1-6	NA	TGCGCCAGCAGCCAAGTACCGGATTCACCCCTCCACTTT	CASSQVPDSPLHF
TRBV10-3	NA	TRBJ1-1	NA	TGTGCCATCAGTCCGGGGACACCCGGAACATCCAACACTGAAGCTTTCTTT	CAISPGTPGTSNTEAFF
TRBV9	TRBD1	TRBJ1-1	once	TGTGCCAGCAGCCCCAGGACAGGGAGGGCCACTGAAGCTTTCTTT	CASSPRTGRATEAFF
TRBV5-4	TRBD2	TRBJ2-2	NA	TGTGCCAGCAGCTTATCGTGGGGGGGTAACACCGGGGAGCTGTTTTTT	CASSLSWGGNTGELFF
TRBV5-1	NA	TRBJ2-2	NA	TGCGCCAGCAGCTTGGCACAGGGGAACACCGGGGAGCTGTTTTTT	CASSLAQGNTGELFF
TRBV6-6	NA	TRBJ2-2	NA	TGTGCCAGCTGGGTAGCCGGGAAGCTGTTTTTT	CASWVAGKLFF
TRBV7-9	NA	TRBJ2-1	few	TGTGCCAGCAGCTTAGGAGGTTGGGGCCGAACCTACAATGAGCAGTTCTTC	CASSLGGWGRTYNEQFF
TRBV6-1	TRBD1	TRBJ2-7	NA	TGTGCCAGCAGTGAACAAAACGACAGGGGCTACGAGCAGTACTTC	CASSEQNDRGYEQYF
TRBV9	NA	TRBJ1-1	NA	TGTGCCAGCAGCGTTGGGGGGGCGAACACTGAAGCTTTCTTT	CASSVGGANTEAFF
TRBV7-7	NA	TRBJ2-2	NA	TGTGCCAGCAGCTTAGTGGGCAACACCGGGGAGCTGTTTTTT	CASSLVGNTGELFF
TRBV4-1	TRBD1	TRBJ1-1	once	TGCGCCAGCAGCCAAGACCCAGGGGGGACAGCGAACACTGAAGCTTTCTTT	CASSQDPGGTANTEAFF
TRBV7-2	NA	TRBJ1-2	NA	TGTGCCAGCAGCTTACACCCACAGGGTTCCTATGGCTACACCTTC	CASSLHPQGSYGYTF
TRBV19	TRBD1	TRBJ2-1	NA	TGTGCCAGTAGTTCTCGACAGGGTGGTGAGCAGTTCTTC	CASSSRQGGEQFF
TRBV30	TRBD2	TRBJ2-5	NA	TGTGCCTGGAGATGGACTAGCGGCGGAGAGACCCAGTACTTC	CAWRWTSGGETQYF
TRBV18	TRBD1	TRBJ1-4	NA	TGTGCCAGCTCACCAACCCAGGGGGGCACTAATGAAAAACTGTTTTTT	CASSPTQGGTNEKLFF
TRBV6-5	TRBD1	TRBJ1-5	NA	TGTGCCAGCAGGGGACAGCCCGATAGCAATCAGCCCCAGCATTTT	CASRGQPDSNQPQHF
TRBV7-9	NA	TRBJ1-5	NA	TGTGCCAGCAGCGACAGTAATCAGCCCCAGCATTTT	CASSDSNQPQHF
TRBV2	TRBD1	TRBJ2-7	NA	TGTGCCAGCAGTCCAGAAGGGGGACAGGGGCTAAACGAGCAGTACTTC	CASSPEGGQGLNEQYF
TRBV6-1	TRBD1	TRBJ1-2	NA	TGTGCCAGCAGCTTAGGACAGGGGGCGAGTTATGGCTACACCTTC	CASSLGQGASYGYTF
TRBV11-2	NA	TRBJ2-2	NA	TGTGCCAGCAGAGCAGGGGTTGCCACCGGGGAGCTGTTTTTT	CASRAGVATGELFF
TRBV5-1	NA	TRBJ2-5	NA	TGCGCCAGCAGCACTAAAAGAGAGACCCAGTACTTC	CASSTKRETQYF
TRBV6-5	NA	TRBJ2-2	NA	TGTGCCGGGGGGAGGAACACCGGGGAGCTGTTTTTT	CAGGRNTGELFF
TRBV5-6	TRBD1	TRBJ2-3	NA	TGTGCCAGCAGCCCGGACAGGTTTAGCACAGATACGCAGTATTTT	CASSPDRFSTDTQYF
TRBV29-1	NA	TRBJ1-2	NA	TGCAGCGTTGAAGGTCTTCCCTATGGCTACACCTTC	CSVEGLPYGYTF
TRBV28	NA	TRBJ2-6	NA	TGTGCCAGTGGGGGAGGGGCAGGGGCCTCTGGGGCCAACGTCCTGACTTTC	CASGGGAGASGANVLTF
TRBV6-6	TRBD1	TRBJ1-6	NA	TGTGCCAGCAGTCCCCCGGGACAGGGAGCCAATTCACCCCTCCACTTT	CASSPPGQGANSPLHF
TRBV7-3	NA	TRBJ1-1	NA	TGTGCCAGCAGCTTAACGTCAGTCACTGAAGCTTTCTTT	CASSLTSVTEAFF
TRBV9	TRBD1	TRBJ2-6	NA	TGTGCCAGCAGCGTAGCCGGGACAGGCGGCTCTGGGGCCAACGTCCTGACTTTC	CASSVAGTGGSGANVLTF
TRBV7-2	NA	TRBJ1-6	NA	TGTGCCAGCAGCTCCGACTCAAGGAGTTATAATTCACCCCTCCACTTT	CASSSDSRSYNSPLHF
TRBV5-1	NA	TRBJ2-1	once	TGCGCCAGCAGCCACTATGATGGACAGAGCTCCTACAATGAGCAGTTCTTC	CASSHYDGQSSYNEQFF
TRBV5-1	NA	TRBJ1-1	NA	TGCGCCAGCAGCCTATTCGGACAGACTGAAGCTTTCTTT	CASSLFGQTEAFF
TRBV4-1	NA	TRBJ1-1	NA	TGCGCCAGCAGCCAACCTCCCCGCAGGGAGGACACTGAAGCTTTCTTT	CASSQPPRREDTEAFF
TRBV2	TRBD2	TRBJ2-1	NA	TGTGCCAGCAGTGGTAGGACTAGCGGGGGGGCCTCCAATGAGCAGTTCTTC	CASSGRTSGGASNEQFF
TRBV2	TRBD2	TRBJ2-1	NA	TGTGCCAGCAGTGTACCGGGGGGATTCTTCAATGAGCAGTTCTTC	CASSVPGGFFNEQFF
TRBV6-5	NA	TRBJ2-7	NA	TGTGCCAGCAGCACAACCTACGAGCAGTACTTC	CASSTTYEQYF
TRBV9	NA	TRBJ1-6	NA	TGTGCCAGCAGCGTTGGACTCACCCCGGGGATTAATTCACCCCTCCACTTT	CASSVGLTPGINSPLHF
TRBV7-6	NA	TRBJ1-1	NA	TGTGCCAGCAGCTTAGGGAGTGATACTGAAGCTTTCTTT	CASSLGSDTEAFF
TRBV6-5	TRBD1	TRBJ2-7	NA	TGTGCCAGCAGACCCCCCGGGACAGTCCTCTACGAGCAGTACTTC	CASRPPGTVLYEQYF
TRBV27	NA	TRBJ2-7	NA	TGTGCCAGCAGTTTACGAGGGTACGAGCAGTACTTC	CASSLRGYEQYF
TRBV10-3	NA	TRBJ1-5	NA	TGTGCCATCAGTGAGTCGGGAGGCAATCAGCCCCAGCATTTT	CAISESGGNQPQHF
TRBV29-1	NA	TRBJ2-1	NA	TGCAGCGTTGAGTATCGGAATGAGCAGTTCTTC	CSVEYRNEQFF
TRBV7-9	NA	TRBJ1-3	NA	TGTGCCAGCAGCCCTAGTGCTGAGGGCTCTGGAAACACCATATATTTT	CASSPSAEGSGNTIYF
TRBV18	NA	TRBJ1-5	NA	TGTGCCAGCTCACCTGAACAGAGCAATCAGCCCCAGCATTTT	CASSPEQSNQPQHF
TRBV4-3	TRBD2	TRBJ2-1	NA	TGCGCCAGCAGCCAAGGTGTTAGCGGGGGGGGCAATGAGCAGTTCTTC	CASSQGVSGGGNEQFF
TRBV11-3	TRBD2	TRBJ2-3	NA	TGTGCCAGCAGTTTAGCACTCCGGCTAGCGGGCACAGATACGCAGTATTTT	CASSLALRLAGTDTQYF
TRBV7-9	TRBD1	TRBJ1-4	NA	TGTGCCAGCAGCTTATCCTTTGGACAGGGTAATGAAAAACTGTTTTTT	CASSLSFGQGNEKLFF
TRBV29-1	NA	TRBJ2-2	NA	TGCAGCGTTGAGACAACCACCGGGGAGCTGTTTTTT	CSVETTTGELFF
TRBV10-2	TRBD1	TRBJ2-7	once	TGCGCCAGCAGTCCGGGACAGGAACGCCACGAGCAGTACTTC	CASSPGQERHEQYF
TRBV4-2	TRBD1	TRBJ1-2	NA	TGTGCCAGCAGCCAAGAGCGGACAGGGGGCGATGGCTACACCTTC	CASSQERTGGDGYTF
TRBV18	NA	TRBJ1-1	NA	TGTGCCAGCTCTCCGGCATTTTGGACGGACTCCCCAATGAACACTGAAGCTTTCTTT	CASSPAFWTDSPMNTEAFF
TRBV5-1	NA	TRBJ1-2	NA	TGCGCCAGCAGCTTGGACGGTAACTATGGCTACACCTTC	CASSLDGNYGYTF
TRBV19	TRBD1	TRBJ1-2	once	TGTGCCAGTGGGACAGGCCTTAACTATGGCTACACCTTC	CASGTGLNYGYTF
TRBV29-1	TRBD1	TRBJ2-1	NA	TGCAGCGTCCCACAGGGGACATACAATGAGCAGTTCTTC	CSVPQGTYNEQFF
TRBV19	NA	TRBJ1-5	NA	TGTGCCAGTAGTACAACCCGGACAGTAAGCAATCAGCCCCAGCATTTT	CASSTTRTVSNQPQHF
TRBV4-2	NA	TRBJ1-4	NA	TGTGCCAGCAGCCCCCGACAGCTAACTAATGAAAAACTGTTTTTT	CASSPRQLTNEKLFF
TRBV5-4	NA	TRBJ2-7	NA	TGTGCCAGCAGCTTGGTACGGGGAGAGGGAAGTGCGGAGTACTTC	CASSLVRGEGSAEYF
TRBV5-1	TRBD1	TRBJ1-1	NA	TGCGCCAGCAGCTTGACAGGGGATCGGACTGAAGCTTTCTTT	CASSLTGDRTEAFF